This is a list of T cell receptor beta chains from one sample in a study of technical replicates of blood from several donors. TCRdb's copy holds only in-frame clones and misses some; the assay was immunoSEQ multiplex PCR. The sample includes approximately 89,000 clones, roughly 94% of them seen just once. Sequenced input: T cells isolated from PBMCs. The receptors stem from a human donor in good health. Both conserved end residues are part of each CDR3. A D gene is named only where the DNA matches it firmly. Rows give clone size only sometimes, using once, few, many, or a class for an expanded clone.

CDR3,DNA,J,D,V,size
CATAWTSGSHEQYF,TGTGCCACCGCCTGGACTAGCGGGAGCCACGAGCAGTACTTC,TRBJ2-7,TRBD2,TRBV27,-
CASSVKSGTGEKLFF,TGTGCCAGCAGCGTAAAGTCCGGGACAGGTGAAAAACTGTTTTTT,TRBJ1-4,TRBD1,TRBV5-4,-
CASSPGQAGGYEQYF,TGTGCCAGCAGTCCAGGACAGGCGGGCGGCTACGAGCAGTACTTC,TRBJ2-7,TRBD1,TRBV28,once
CASSPSVTTGGYEKLFF,TGTGCCAGCTCACCATCAGTAACGACAGGGGGGTATGAAAAACTGTTTTTT,TRBJ1-4,TRBD1,TRBV18,-
CASSDLARTGELFF,TGTGCCAGCAGTGATCTGGCACGCACCGGGGAGCTGTTTTTT,TRBJ2-2,-,TRBV6-1,once
CASSLGESLNEQFF,TGCGCCAGCAGCTTGGGTGAGTCGCTCAATGAGCAGTTCTTC,TRBJ2-1,-,TRBV5-1,-
CASSARSSYNEQFF,TGCGCCAGCAGTGCGAGAAGCTCCTACAATGAGCAGTTCTTC,TRBJ2-1,-,TRBV10-1,-
CASSPWTSGASGEQFF,TGTGCCAGCTCACCTTGGACTAGCGGGGCGTCTGGTGAGCAGTTCTTC,TRBJ2-1,TRBD2,TRBV18,once
CASTDPRELSDEQYF,TGTGCCAGCACCGATCCTCGGGAGCTCTCCGACGAGCAGTACTTC,TRBJ2-7,-,TRBV2,-
CASRSNAGELFF,TGTGCCAGCAGATCCAATGCCGGGGAGCTGTTTTTT,TRBJ2-2,-,TRBV7-8,-
CASSRTGGDEQFF,TGTGCCAGTAGCCGGACAGGGGGCGATGAGCAGTTCTTC,TRBJ2-1,TRBD1,TRBV19,-
CASSFPQGAGADTQYF,TGTGCCAGCAGCTTTCCACAGGGGGCCGGTGCAGATACGCAGTATTTT,TRBJ2-3,TRBD1,TRBV7-9,-
CAISDRDEQYF,TGTGCCATCAGTGACAGGGACGAGCAGTACTTC,TRBJ2-7,-,TRBV10-3,once
CATAPGESNYGYTF,TGTGCCACCGCCCCCGGGGAGAGTAACTATGGCTACACCTTC,TRBJ1-2,-,TRBV6-5,-
CASSLAGGTWAQHF,TGTGCCAGCAGCTTAGCAGGGGGTACCTGGGCCCAGCATTTT,TRBJ1-5,TRBD1,TRBV11-2,-
CASSRLAEDNEQFF,TGTGCCAGCAGCCGACTAGCGGAGGACAATGAGCAGTTCTTC,TRBJ2-1,TRBD2,TRBV6-5,-
CAIRTGDSGGYNEQFF,TGTGCCATCAGGACGGGGGACAGCGGGGGGTACAATGAGCAGTTCTTC,TRBJ2-1,TRBD2,TRBV10-3,-
CASSPEPGFSEAFF,TGTGCCAGTAGTCCTGAACCAGGGTTCTCTGAAGCTTTCTTT,TRBJ1-1,-,TRBV19,-
CASSPSQNRNQRPYEQYF,TGTGCCAGCAGCCCAAGCCAAAACCGGAACCAGCGACCTTACGAGCAGTACTTC,TRBJ2-7,-,TRBV7-9,-
CASSYRQREGNEQYF,TGTGCCAGCAGTTACCGCCAGCGGGAGGGCAACGAGCAGTACTTC,TRBJ2-7,TRBD2,TRBV6-6,-
CASSSPWTSGNNEQFF,TGTGCCAGCAGCTCCCCTTGGACTAGCGGGAACAATGAGCAGTTCTTC,TRBJ2-1,TRBD2,TRBV11-3,-
CSVGHAVVLGETQYF,TGCAGCGTTGGGCACGCGGTGGTTCTGGGAGAGACCCAGTACTTC,TRBJ2-5,-,TRBV29-1,-
CASSLGQGAVVSYEQYF,TGTGCCAGCAGCTTAGGGCAGGGGGCAGTGGTGTCCTACGAGCAGTACTTC,TRBJ2-7,TRBD1,TRBV7-9,-
CASSLGEGRANEKLFF,TGTGCCAGCAGCTTGGGGGAGGGGCGGGCTAATGAAAAACTGTTTTTT,TRBJ1-4,-,TRBV11-2,-
CASPAGGPTGDTQYF,TGTGCCAGCCCTGCGGGGGGGCCGACTGGAGATACGCAGTATTTT,TRBJ2-3,TRBD2,TRBV30,-
CASSYGAAGNTIYF,TGTGCCAGCAGTTACGGGGCAGCTGGAAACACCATATATTTT,TRBJ1-3,-,TRBV6-5,-
CATSRAASGRTNTGELFF,TGTGCCACCAGCAGGGCGGCTAGCGGGAGGACGAACACCGGGGAGCTGTTTTTT,TRBJ2-2,TRBD2,TRBV15,-
CASSLTRRGYEQFF,TGTGCCAGCAGCTTAACCCGAAGGGGGTATGAGCAGTTCTTC,TRBJ2-1,-,TRBV7-2,-
CASRSSGRVTDTQYF,TGTGCCAGCAGGTCGAGCGGGAGGGTTACAGATACGCAGTATTTT,TRBJ2-3,TRBD2,TRBV6-5,-
CASSGDNYGYTF,TGTGCCAGCAGCGGAGATAACTATGGCTACACCTTC,TRBJ1-2,-,TRBV9,-
CATTPSATSYEQYF,TGTGCCACCACCCCCTCGGCGACTTCCTACGAGCAGTACTTC,TRBJ2-7,-,TRBV19,-
CASSLAGGGAFF,TGTGCCAGCAGCTTAGCTGGAGGTGGAGCTTTCTTT,TRBJ1-1,-,TRBV11-1,-
CASSLLSGGYNEQFF,TGTGCCAGCAGCTTGCTTAGCGGGGGCTACAATGAGCAGTTCTTC,TRBJ2-1,TRBD2,TRBV5-4,-
CASSEIPLADIYNEQFF,TGTGCCAGCAGTGAAATTCCCCTAGCGGATATCTACAATGAGCAGTTCTTC,TRBJ2-1,TRBD2,TRBV2,-
CASSDRGRSPLHF,TGTGCCAGTAGTGACAGGGGGCGTTCACCCCTCCACTTT,TRBJ1-6,TRBD1,TRBV19,once
CAWTTGKGKGYTF,TGTGCCTGGACTACAGGGAAGGGGAAGGGCTACACCTTC,TRBJ1-2,-,TRBV30,-
CASSYSGQGHYGYTF,TGTGCCAGCAGTTACTCAGGACAGGGACACTATGGCTACACCTTC,TRBJ1-2,TRBD1,TRBV6-5,-
CASSVRAGAGNSPLHF,TGTGCCAGCAGCGTAAGAGCGGGAGCTGGAAATTCACCCCTCCACTTT,TRBJ1-6,-,TRBV9,-
CSVEVQHDYTF,TGCAGCGTTGAAGTACAGCATGACTACACCTTC,TRBJ1-2,-,TRBV29-1,-
CASSARTGIQETQYF,TGTGCCAGCAGTGCCCGGACAGGGATCCAAGAGACCCAGTACTTC,TRBJ2-5,TRBD1,TRBV25-1,-
CASRLTPNTGELFF,TGTGCCAGCAGACTCACCCCGAACACCGGGGAGCTGTTTTTT,TRBJ2-2,-,TRBV2,-
CASSPRDFRRGAKNIQYF,TGTGCCAGCAGCCCCCGGGACTTCCGTCGCGGGGCCAAAAACATTCAGTACTTC,TRBJ2-4,-,TRBV7-9,once
CASTMTGTSGRALAYNEQFF,TGCGCCAGCACTATGACCGGGACTAGCGGGAGGGCACTAGCCTACAATGAGCAGTTCTTC,TRBJ2-1,TRBD2,TRBV4-1,-
CASSPEAGLSYEQYF,TGTGCCAGCTCACCTGAAGCGGGCCTCTCCTACGAGCAGTACTTC,TRBJ2-7,-,TRBV18,-
CASSLQAQGRRREQFF,TGTGCCAGCAGCTTACAGGCCCAGGGGAGACGTCGTGAGCAGTTCTTC,TRBJ2-1,-,TRBV7-9,-
CASSYGTGREQYF,TGTGCCAGCAGCTACGGGACGGGGAGGGAGCAGTACTTC,TRBJ2-7,-,TRBV6-5,-
CASSYEGAGEQYF,TGTGCCAGTAGTTACGAGGGGGCGGGCGAGCAGTACTTC,TRBJ2-7,TRBD1,TRBV19,once
CASSAALGAGWNNEQFF,TGTGCCAGCAGCGCCGCTTTGGGTGCGGGGTGGAACAATGAGCAGTTCTTC,TRBJ2-1,-,TRBV9,once
CASSQDGTSGYSYNEQFF,TGTGCCAGCAGCCAAGATGGGACTAGCGGATACTCCTACAATGAGCAGTTCTTC,TRBJ2-1,TRBD2,TRBV14,-
CASSDPPQGYYEQYF,TGCGCCAGCAGTGACCCCCCGCAGGGGTACTACGAGCAGTACTTC,TRBJ2-7,-,TRBV10-2,-
CASKPSPGTVTYRNTEAFF,TGTGCCAGTAAGCCCTCACCGGGGACAGTTACTTATCGAAACACTGAAGCTTTCTTT,TRBJ1-1,TRBD1,TRBV19,once
CAAGNNRGSQPQHF,TGTGCGGCAGGCAATAACAGGGGAAGCCAGCCCCAGCATTTT,TRBJ1-5,TRBD1,TRBV6-5,-
CASSFKQGEETQYF,TGTGCCAGCAGCTTTAAACAGGGTGAAGAGACCCAGTACTTC,TRBJ2-5,-,TRBV5-4,-
CASSSSTGTAEKLFF,TGCGCCAGCAGCTCGAGTACCGGGACAGCTGAAAAACTGTTTTTT,TRBJ1-4,TRBD1,TRBV5-1,once
CASSRDSSNTGELFF,TGCGCCAGCTCTCGGGACAGTTCGAACACCGGGGAGCTGTTTTTT,TRBJ2-2,TRBD1,TRBV5-1,-